The clone carrying this TCR beta chain occurred a few times. The sample belongs to a study of blood T cell repertoires in COVID-19. Background on the study: The samples span acute and convalescent COVID-19 from the United States, Italy and Spain. In each case, the material was cDNA or gDNA derived from T cells, B-cell-depleted T cells, or PBMCs.

The CDR3 is 15 residues long. Trimming took 4 bases from V and 0 from J; bases not matched to a gene: 4. Germline loops: CDR1 SGHRS, CDR2 YFSETQ. Assay used: immunoSEQ multiplex PCR; TCRdb lists only in-frame clones, some missing. The sample holds about 240,000 clones, roughly 80% seen once. This chain joins TRBV5-1 and TRBJ2-1; TRBD1 agrees at 7 bases. The TCR comes from a woman over 75 with acute or convalescent COVID-19. The material sequenced was peripheral blood. CDR3 DNA sequence: TGCGCCAGCAGCACACAGGGGTACTCCTACAATGAGCAGTTCTTC. Its protein product is CASSTQGYSYNEQFF.